This T cell receptor (beta chain) emerged from a study of blood T cell repertoires in COVID-19. The wider study: T cells, B-cell-depleted T cells, or PBMCs supplied cDNA or gDNA.

Only in-frame clones appear in the TCRdb table, and some are missing; sequencing was by immunoSEQ multiplex PCR. The sample holds 200,000 or so clones, 80% to 90% seen once. Trimming at V came to 4 bases and at J to 8 bases, leaving 12 bases not matched to a gene. Germline CDR1 and CDR2: PRHDT and FYEKMQ (reference sequence). This CDR3 contains 17 residues. The gene calls are TRBV13 and TRBJ2-1, with 12 bases matching TRBD2. The sequencing input was peripheral blood. This TCR derives from a human donor in a cohort sampled during active COVID-19. CDR3 sequence reads: CASSSGLAGNVLYEQFF. The DNA for the CDR3 is TGTGCCAGCAGCTCCGGACTAGCGGGGAACGTACTGTATGAGCAGTTCTTC.